This TCR beta chain came from a study of T cell responses to AZD1222 COVID-19 vaccine. Points on this clone: The antigen remains unidentified.

Clones were read by immunoSEQ multiplex PCR, and TCRdb kept only the in-frame ones, dropping some. The sample records over 95,000 clones, approximately 90% being singletons. Study-wide results and caveats: A rise in Spike-specific TCR breadth and depth followed two AZD1222 doses. Within unmutated variant regions lay the reported targets of nearly half of spike-specific TCRs.

The receptor was isolated from an adult in good health. The input for sequencing was peripheral blood, taken on day 0 of AZD1222 vaccination.

This chain's CDR3 is CASSQDQPADNFRNEQFF. Here the CDR3 DNA reads TGCGCCAGCAGCCAAGATCAACCTGCGGACAACTTTCGAAATGAGCAGTTCTTC. The rearrangement links TRBV4-1 to TRBJ2-1, with D possibly being TRBD1 (5 bases). The CDR3 runs to 18 residues. Trimming stripped 0 bases from V and 7 bases from J, with 22 bases between. The germline V gene has CDR1 MGHRA and CDR2 YSYEKL.